The 9 T cell receptor beta chains reported below all come from one sample, sequenced in a study of T-cell reconstitution after alpha-beta-depleted transplantation in children listed by TCRdb under 2016. The sample's treatment or condition label is to be understood as: allogeneic hematopoietic cell transplantation with graft depleted of TCRalphabeta T cells and CD19 B cells. Library construction relied on PCR. The reads were generated on an Illumina HiSeq 2500. Molecular barcoding was employed in the preparation of TCR libraries, with unique molecular identifiers being used to normalize TCRbeta repertoire quantification. Starting from the raw public reads, TCRdb applied fastp trimming at Q25, assembled clones with MiXCR and retained in-frame beta chains. Merged by CDR3 protein, the rows form single entries marked with the most common genes and DNA. Present in this sample are about 300,000 distinct CDR3 sequences, around 10% of which were seen just once. The leading ten clones occupy 7.5% of the sample.

The sample here was PBMCs, taken before TCRalphabeta/CD19-depleted stem cell transplant. Every receptor here comes from a boy in the first two years of life with acute myeloid leukemia, due to receive a stem cell transplant.

This clonotype was seen at least ten times. The chain is built from TRBV2 and TRBJ2-7; no clear D. From germline, CDR1 is SNHLY and CDR2 FYNNEI. V lost 3 bases, J lost 1 base, and 10 bases lay in between. The CDR3 has 14 residues. CDR3 nucleotide sequence: TGTGCCAGCAGTGATGGGCTGGGTTCCTACGAGCAGTACTTC. It codes for CASSDGLGSYEQYF.

This clonotype has at least ten counts. This sequence joins TRBV24-1 and TRBJ2-1; 12 bases agree with TRBD2. The junction had 5 bases not matched to a gene; V was cut back by 9 bases and J by 6 bases. CDR3 length: 14 residues. Germline values: CDR1 KGHDR, CDR2 SFDVKD. CDR3 in DNA: TGTGCCACCCGGGGACTAGCGGGTCGCAATGAGCAGTTCTTC. Its translation: CATRGLAGRNEQFF.

By share, this clonotype counts as medium-sized (0.01 to 0.1%). The chain joins TRBV27 to TRBJ2-7; D is uncertain. V gave up 3 bases and J gave up 0 bases, with 6 bases separating them. Germline V lookup: CDR1 MNHEY, CDR2 SMNVEV (reference sequence). CDR3 length: 13 amino acids. The CDR3 spells CASSFTDSYEQYF. The CDR3 DNA sequence: TGTGCCAGCAGTTTTACGGACTCCTACGAGCAGTACTTC.

This clonotype was observed at least ten times. The chain carries TRBV7-3 and TRBJ2-7; D unresolved. CDR1 SGHTA and CDR2 FQGTGA come from the germline V gene. CDR3 length: 15 amino acids. Trimming left V 10 bases short and J 4 bases short, with 23 bases between. The CDR3 sequence: CANPQTHHGGYEQYF. CDR3 nucleotide sequence: TGTGCCAACCCGCAGACACATCACGGTGGGTACGAGCAGTACTTC.

This clonotype was seen many times. V gene TRBV5-1 combines with J gene TRBJ2-2; D is undetermined. Germline CDR1 and CDR2: SGHRS and YFSETQ. Deletions cut 1 base from V and 1 base from J, with 5 bases between. CDR3 size: 14 residues. CDR3 nucleotide sequence: TGCGCCAGCAGCTTGCACTGGAACACCGGGGAGCTGTTTTTT. Protein product: CASSLHWNTGELFF. Full variable domain (outside the CDR3, taken from reference TRBV5-1 and TRBJ2-2): KAGVTQTPRYLIKTRGQQVTLSCSPISGHRSVSWYQQTPGQGLQFLFEYFSETQRNKGNFPGRFSGRQFSNSRSEMNVSTLELGDSALYLCASSLHWNTGELFFGEGSRLTVL.

At least ten counts were recorded for this clonotype. This chain links TRBV6-1 with TRBJ1-5; the match to TRBD1 covers 9 bases. After removal of 6 bases from V and 2 bases from J, the junction contained 2 bases not matched to a gene. Per the germline V gene, CDR1 is MNHNS and CDR2 is SASEGT. This CDR3 has 14 amino acids. CDR3 amino acids: CASRRDRGNQPQHF. The CDR3 nucleotides are TGTGCCAGCAGGAGGGACAGGGGCAATCAGCCCCAGCATTTT.

This clonotype was counted a few times. The chain is built from TRBV6-5 and TRBJ1-6; D might be TRBD1 (5 bases). V was shortened by 6 bases and J by 14 bases, with 11 bases between the two germline ends. Germline V CDR1 and CDR2: MNHEY, SVGAGI. This CDR3 has 11 residues. The CDR3 spells CASSPGGTLHF. For the CDR3, the DNA is TGTGCCAGCAGCCCTGGGGGGACCCTCCACTTT.

This clonotype was detected ten times or more. The gene calls are TRBV10-3 and TRBJ1-2; 9 bases align to TRBD1. Germline CDR1 and CDR2: ENHRY and SYGVKD. The ends lost 0 bases at V and 7 bases at J; junction bases unmatched: 3. The length of the CDR3 is 14 residues. CDR3 in amino acids: CAISESSDRGGYTF. CDR3 sequence (DNA): TGTGCCATCAGTGAGTCGTCGGACAGGGGTGGCTACACCTTC.

This clonotype came up many times. The chain has TRBV5-6 and TRBJ2-1; possibly TRBD2 for D (5 bases). V shed 3 bases and J shed 8 bases, with 12 bases lying between them. Germline CDR1 is SGHDT and CDR2 is YYEEEE. The CDR3 covers 13 residues. Written as DNA, the CDR3 is TGTGCCAGCAGCTCCGGGGTAGGGTATGAGCAGTTCTTC. Its translation is CASSSGVGYEQFF.